Given below is one TCR beta chain in context. Its target is unknown. The data were taken from a study of CD8 T cells in Susac syndrome. The study, taken as a whole, reports: The number of individuals included in the study's TCR sequencing and HLA analysis was acknowledged as relatively small.

CDR1 DFQATT and CDR2 SNEGSKA come from the germline V gene (reference sequence). The CDR3 runs to 10 residues. V gave up 7 bases and J gave up 9 bases, with 10 bases separating them. Random hexamers served to reverse transcribe about 0.5 to 1 ug RNA. An immunoSEQ multiplex PCR generated amplified TCR beta CDR3 products spanning 54 Vbeta and 13 Jbeta. TCRdb processed the immunoSEQ multiplex PCR reads anew with MiXCR; each CDR3 protein has one entry. Of approximately 70,000 distinct CDR3 sequences in the sample, roughly 95% were seen once. Isolation of CD8+ and CD4+ T cells was performed negatively, whereas enrichment of TEMRA cells was done by FACS.

The specimen sequenced was CD4+ T cells from PBMCs. The chain joins TRBV20-1 to TRBJ2-1; D call uncertain. This TCR derives from a human donor with multiple sclerosis. The CDR3: CSVDGLEQFF. CDR3 coding DNA: TGCAGTGTCGACGGGCTTGAGCAGTTCTTC.